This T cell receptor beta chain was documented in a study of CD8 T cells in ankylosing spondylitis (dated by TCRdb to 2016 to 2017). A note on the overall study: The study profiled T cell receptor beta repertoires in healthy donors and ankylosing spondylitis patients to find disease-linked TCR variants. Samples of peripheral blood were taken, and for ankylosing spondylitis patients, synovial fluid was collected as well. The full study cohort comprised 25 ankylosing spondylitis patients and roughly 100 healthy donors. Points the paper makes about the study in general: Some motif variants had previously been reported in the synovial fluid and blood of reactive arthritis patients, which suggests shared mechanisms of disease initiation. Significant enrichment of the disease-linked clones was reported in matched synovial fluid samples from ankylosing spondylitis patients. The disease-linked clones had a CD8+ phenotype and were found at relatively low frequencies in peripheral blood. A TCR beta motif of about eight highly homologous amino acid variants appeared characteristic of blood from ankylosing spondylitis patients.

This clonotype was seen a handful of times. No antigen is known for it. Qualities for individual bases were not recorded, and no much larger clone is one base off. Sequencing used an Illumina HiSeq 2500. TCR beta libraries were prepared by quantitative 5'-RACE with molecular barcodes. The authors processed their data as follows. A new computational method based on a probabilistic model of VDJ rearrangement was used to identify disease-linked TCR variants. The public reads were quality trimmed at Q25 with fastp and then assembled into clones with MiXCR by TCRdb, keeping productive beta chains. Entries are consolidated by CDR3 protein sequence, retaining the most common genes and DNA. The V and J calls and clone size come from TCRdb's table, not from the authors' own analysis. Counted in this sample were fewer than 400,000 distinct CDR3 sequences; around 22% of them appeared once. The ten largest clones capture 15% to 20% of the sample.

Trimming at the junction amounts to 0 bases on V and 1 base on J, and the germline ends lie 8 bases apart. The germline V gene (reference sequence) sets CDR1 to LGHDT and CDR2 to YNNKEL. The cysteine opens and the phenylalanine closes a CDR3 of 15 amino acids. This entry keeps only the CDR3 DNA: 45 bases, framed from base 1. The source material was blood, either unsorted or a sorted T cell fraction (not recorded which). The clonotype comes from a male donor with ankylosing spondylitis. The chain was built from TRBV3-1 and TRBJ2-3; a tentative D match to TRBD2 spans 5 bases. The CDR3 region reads CASSQDSSGTDTQYF. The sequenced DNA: TGTGCCAGCAGCCAAGATAGTAGCGGCACAGATACGCAGTATTTT.